A few counts support the clone carrying this T cell receptor beta chain. One end of the junction fails to match germline, which may point to a read error. The data were taken from a study of T cells after yellow fever vaccination. This CDR3 comprises 13 residues. Looked up from germline, CDR1 is SGHRS and CDR2 is YFSETQ. TCRdb called the 5' RACE reads again in MiXCR, with one record for every CDR3 protein. The sample contains under 550,000 distinct CDR3 sequences, less than 25% of which appear only once. This sequence was found in a man between 18 and 29 years old who received the YFV17D yellow fever vaccine. The starting material was PBMCs, obtained more than 20 days after the first yellow fever vaccination. The genes are TRBV5-1 and TRBJ1-2; D call uncertain. CDR3 coding DNA: TGCGCCAGCAGCTTGGAGGGCGGGTCGAACGGACTGTTC. This sequence encodes CASSLEGGSNGLF.